Below, one TCR beta chain is given with its context. Its antigen is currently unknown. The record originates from a study of T cell responses to AZD1222 COVID-19 vaccine. Profiling relied on immunoSEQ multiplex PCR, and the TCRdb table lists in-frame clones only, not all of them. The data show 120,000 to 150,000 clones, with around 86% seen just once and about 3.8% held by the top ten. Study outcomes and limitations: Spike-wide vaccine-associated CD4 TCRs dominated at 160-218 and 743-854. There were repertoire samples only from the period after the peak T cell response. It should be noted that donors were predominantly white British and more often female, and clonal diversity was possibly underestimated. Spike-specific TCR breadth and depth rose after two AZD1222 doses.

The starting material was peripheral blood, obtained on day 0 of MenACWY control vaccination. The origin of this receptor is an adult in good health.

CDR3 sequence: CASSETWGGYEQYV. CDR3 coding DNA: TGTGCCAGCAGTGAAACCTGGGGAGGCTACGAGCAGTACGTC. The rearrangement links TRBV6-1 to TRBJ2-7, with a possible D match to TRBD2 (6 bases). V was trimmed by 2 bases and J by 3 bases, leaving 11 bases between them. The CDR3 runs 14 residues. The V gene's germline CDR1 is MNHNS and CDR2 SASEGT.